A selection of T cell receptor beta chains follows, all from one sample in a study of molecular identifiers for immune sequencing clone quantification. MiXCR, run by TCRdb on the PCR reads, gives a single entry per CDR3 protein. This table has about 320,000 distinct CDR3 sequences, about 22% appearing once. Sequencing was performed on naive CD8+ T cells from blood, with Jurkat cell RNA spiked in. Receptors were obtained from a human donor in good health. Some libraries in this study had Jurkat cell RNA spiked in. The CDR3 runs from the conserved cysteine through the conserved F or W. The D gene is left open where the match is weak. Clone size is stated in some rows and not others, as once, few, many or a class when expanded.

j_call d_call clone_size cdr3_length v_call cdr3_nt cdr3_aa
TRBJ2-7 TRBD2 - 16 TRBV27 TGTGCCAGCAGTCCATCCTGGGGGGACTACCACTACGAGCAGTACTTC CASSPSWGDYHYEQYF
TRBJ2-7 TRBD1 many 14 TRBV27 TGTGCCAGCAGTTTATCGGACAGGGGATACGAGCAGTACTTC CASSLSDRGYEQYF
TRBJ2-6 TRBD2 many 21 TRBV5-5 TGTGCCAGCAGCTTGGCCCGTCTTGCGGGAGGTGTCCGCTCTGGGGCCAACGTCCTGACTTTC CASSLARLAGGVRSGANVLTF
TRBJ1-1 TRBD1 many 14 TRBV7-9 TGTGCCAGCAGCCTAACAGGGGCTAACACTGAAGCTTTCTTT CASSLTGANTEAFF
TRBJ1-1 - many 15 TRBV6-5 TGTGCCAGCAGTTACTCGGGGGCTTTCGGCACTGAAGCTTTCTTT CASSYSGAFGTEAFF
TRBJ2-7 - few 10 TRBV30 TGTGCCTGGAGTCAGGGTCAGCAGTACTTC CAWSQGQQYF
TRBJ1-1 TRBD1 many 14 TRBV7-2 TGTGCCAGCAGCTTAGGCAGGGGGCCAACTGAAGCTTTCTTT CASSLGRGPTEAFF
TRBJ1-4 - - 14 TRBV12-3/TRBV12-4 TGTGCCAGCAGAGGTCCTGCAACTAATGAAAAACCGTTTTTT CASRGPATNEKPFF
TRBJ1-4 - - 13 TRBV27 TGTGTCAGCAGTCCTCTGTTGAATGAAAAACTGTTTTTT CVSSPLLNEKLFF
TRBJ2-6 - - 16 TRBV6-2/TRBV6-3 TGTGCCAGCACCCGTTTCGAAGCCTCTGGGGCCAACGTCCTGACTTTC CASTRFEASGANVLTF
TRBJ2-6 TRBD2 few 17 TRBV7-9 TGTGCCAGCAGCTTATGGGACTACAGGACAGGGGCCAACGTCCTGACTTTC CASSLWDYRTGANVLTF
TRBJ2-2 - many 14 TRBV7-9 TGTGCCACAGGGGCACAGGGAGAGACCGGGGAGCTGTTTTTT CATGAQGETGELFF
TRBJ2-7 - many 14 TRBV28 TGTGCCAGCAGTCACGCACGGAGCTCCTACGAGCAGTACTTC CASSHARSSYEQYF
TRBJ1-1 - many 11 TRBV9 TGTGCCAGCGGGGTAAGCACTGAAGCTTTCTTT CASGVSTEAFF
TRBJ1-1 TRBD1 - 15 TRBV20-1 TGCAGTGCTAAACCTCATGACAGGGCGTACACTGAAGCTTTCTTT CSAKPHDRAYTEAFF
TRBJ2-7 - - 13 TRBV6-2/TRBV6-3 TGTGCCAGCAGCTCGGATTTGGTTGGGGAGCAGTACTTC CASSSDLVGEQYF
TRBJ1-1 - - 14 TRBV4-3 TGCGCCAGCAGCCCTCGGCAGATTAACACTGAAGCTTTCTTT CASSPRQINTEAFF
TRBJ1-5 - many 14 TRBV4-1 TGCGCCAGCAGCCAAGATGATTTGGGGCAGCCCCAGCATTTT CASSQDDLGQPQHF
TRBJ2-7 - many 14 TRBV7-2 TGTGCCAGCAGCCAAGAGACTAGTACCTACGAGCAGTACTTC CASSQETSTYEQYF
TRBJ2-5 - many 13 TRBV9 TGTGCCAGCAGCGTTGACCTGGCTGAGACCCAGTACTTC CASSVDLAETQYF
TRBJ2-7 TRBD1 - 16 TRBV10-2 TGCGCCAGCAGTGAGGTCGTCGGACAGGGGCTTTACGAGCAGTACTTC CASSEVVGQGLYEQYF
TRBJ2-5 - - 14 TRBV19 TGTGCCAGTAGTAGCCTGCTCGACCAAGAGACCCAGTACTTC CASSSLLDQETQYF
TRBJ2-5 - few 14 TRBV9 TGTGCCAGCAGCTTCCCCGACAGCCCTGAGACCCAGTACTTC CASSFPDSPETQYF
TRBJ2-4 TRBD1 - 13 TRBV20-1 TGCAGTGCTAGTGGGCAGGGGGAAAACATTCAGTACTTC CSASGQGENIQYF
TRBJ2-7 TRBD1 many 16 TRBV10-2 TGCGCCAGCCGCCCGTTGGCACAGGGGCCCCCGTACGAGCAGTACTTC CASRPLAQGPPYEQYF
TRBJ1-1 - many 13 TRBV6-6 TGTGCCAGCAGTTACGCCGATTCTGCGGAAGCTTTCTTT CASSYADSAEAFF